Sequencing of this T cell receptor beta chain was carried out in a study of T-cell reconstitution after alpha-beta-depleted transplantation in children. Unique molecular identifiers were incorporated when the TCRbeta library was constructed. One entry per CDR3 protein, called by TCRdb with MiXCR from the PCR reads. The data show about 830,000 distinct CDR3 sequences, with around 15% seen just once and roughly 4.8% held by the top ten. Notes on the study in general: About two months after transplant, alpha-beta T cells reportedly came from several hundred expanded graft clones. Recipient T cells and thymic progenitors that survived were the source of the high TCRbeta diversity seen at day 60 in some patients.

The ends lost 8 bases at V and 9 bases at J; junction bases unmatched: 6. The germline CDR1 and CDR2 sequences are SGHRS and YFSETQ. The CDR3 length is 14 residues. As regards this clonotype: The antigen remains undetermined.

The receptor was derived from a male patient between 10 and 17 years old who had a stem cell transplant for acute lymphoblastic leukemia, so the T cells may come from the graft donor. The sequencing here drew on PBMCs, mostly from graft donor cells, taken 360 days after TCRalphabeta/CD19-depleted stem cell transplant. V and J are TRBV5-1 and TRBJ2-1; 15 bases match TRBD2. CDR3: CASGLAGGPGEQFF. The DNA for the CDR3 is TGCGCCAGTGGACTAGCGGGAGGGCCCGGTGAGCAGTTCTTC. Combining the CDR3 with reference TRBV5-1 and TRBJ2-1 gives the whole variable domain KAGVTQTPRYLIKTRGQQVTLSCSPISGHRSVSWYQQTPGQGLQFLFEYFSETQRNKGNFPGRFSGRQFSNSRSEMNVSTLELGDSALYLCASGLAGGPGEQFFGPGTRLTVL.